A single sample gave rise to the 7 T cell receptor beta chains below, sequenced in a study of blood T cells in healthy people across ages. The authors ran a second PCR of roughly 6 to 11 cycles using a sample-barcoded 5' primer and a J-beta primer mix. TCRdb re-analysed the 5' RACE reads in MiXCR, keeping a single row per CDR3 protein. The sample yields about 900,000 distinct CDR3 sequences, about 59% seen once. Source material: blood. Receptor source: a man aged 25-45 years in good health.

The sample holds a few counts of this clonotype. The rearrangement uses TRBV2 and TRBJ1-2; unclear D gene. This CDR3 has 10 residues. CDR1 and CDR2 from the germline V gene are SNHLY and FYNNEI. The V gene lost 7 bases and the J gene lost 8 bases, with 8 bases spanning the gap. The DNA for the CDR3 is TGTGCCAGCACAGATGACGGCTACACCTTC. It codes for CASTDDGYTF.

The chain combines TRBV6-6 with TRBJ2-4; 7 bases are shared with TRBD1. CDR1 and CDR2 (germline): MNHNY, SVGAGI (reference sequence). This CDR3 region has 16 residues. V lost 5 bases and J lost 0; bases outside the gene matches: 7. CDR3 amino acids: CASSDDRELAKNIQYF. In nucleotides, the CDR3 is TGTGCCAGCAGTGATGACAGGGAGCTAGCCAAAAACATTCAGTACTTC.

This chain links TRBV29-1 with TRBJ2-5; tentatively, D is TRBD1 or TRBD2 (7 bases each). The J call may be incorrect, as the DNA end agrees better with TRBJ2-7. The germline gives CDR1 SQVTM, CDR2 ANQGSEA. The CDR3 sequence is 11 residues long. The CDR3 DNA reads TGCAGCGGCAGGGGGGGAGGCGAGCAGTACTTC. Its protein product is CSGRGGGEQYF.

The CDR3 spells CASSGQGRDGYTF. DNA of the CDR3: TGTGCCAGCAGTGGACAGGGGAGGGATGGCTACACCTTC. This chain connects TRBV6-5 to TRBJ1-2; the match to TRBD1 covers 9 bases. Germline V gene lookup returns CDR1 MNHEY and CDR2 SVGAGI. V was pared by 5 bases and J by 6 bases, with 4 bases of the junction left unmatched. CDR3 size: 13 residues.

The chain has TRBV9 and TRBJ2-3; possibly TRBD1 for D (6 bases). CDR1 and CDR2 (germline): SGDLS, YYNGEE. The CDR3 is 14 amino acids. Trimming left V 1 base short and J 6 bases short, with 12 bases between. CDR3 protein: CASSVTGKEDTQYF. The CDR3 bases are TGTGCCAGCAGCGTAACAGGGAAGGAGGATACGCAGTATTTT.

The genes are TRBV10-3 and TRBJ1-1; D call uncertain. Per the germline V gene, CDR1 is ENHRY and CDR2 is SYGVKD. The length of the CDR3 is 15 residues. Trimming stripped 2 bases from V and 5 bases from J, with 15 bases between. The CDR3 coding sequence is TGTGCCATCAGTGAGCCCGGGTGGGGAGAGACTGAAGCTTTCTTT. It translates to CAISEPGWGETEAFF.

The count of this clonotype is one. The gene calls are TRBV6-5 and TRBJ1-5; possibly TRBD1 for D (5 bases). The CDR3 has 15 amino acids. Germline V CDR1 and CDR2: MNHEY, SVGAGI. V lost 5 bases, J lost 4 bases, and 15 bases lay in between. CDR3 protein: CASSRGTRGNQPQHF. The CDR3 DNA is TGTGCCAGCAGTCGCGGGACGCGGGGGAATCAGCCCCAGCATTTT.